These 5 T cell receptor beta chains came from one sample sequenced in a study of human T cells and chemical hapten exposure. Noted time point: patch test 1, 2 weeks after DPC sensitization. Treatment in this sample: therapeutic diphenylcyclopropenone sensitization with weekly scalp DPC. TCRdb used MiXCR to reprocess the RACE reads, holding one entry per CDR3 protein. The sample shows fewer than 60,000 distinct CDR3 sequences, less than 9.5% of them seen only once. The sample consisted of whole blood, taken in connection with sensitization to the hapten diphenylcyclopropenone (DPC). The receptors were gathered from a woman aged 45-65 years with alopecia areata. Some clones in this sample may be carry-over from other donors' samples.

CDR3 region: CASSPRTEAFF. CDR3 nucleotides: TGTGCCAGCAGCCCCAGAACTGAAGCTTTCTTT. V gene TRBV7-2 combines with J gene TRBJ1-1, with D unresolved. The V end lost 5 bases, the J end lost 5 bases, and 6 bases lay between the germline ends. Germline CDR1 is SGHTA and CDR2 is FQGNSA. The CDR3 is 11 residues long.

At least ten counts were recorded for this clonotype. This rearrangement joins TRBV20-1 to TRBJ2-3; 9 positions match TRBD2. Germline CDR1 DFQATT, CDR2 SNEGSKA (reference sequence). The CDR3 covers 14 residues. V shed 6 bases, J shed 3 bases, and the junction held 7 bases outside the gene matches. CDR3 sequence reads: CSARIAGVTDTQYF. CDR3 coding DNA: TGCAGTGCCCGGATAGCGGGAGTGACAGATACGCAGTATTTT.

Many counts were recorded for this clonotype. This sequence joins TRBV7-9 and TRBJ2-6; D is unclear. The germline gives CDR1 SEHNR, CDR2 FQNEAQ (reference sequence). Trimming cost V 2 bases and J 4 bases, with 15 bases left between them. This CDR3 has 17 residues. CDR3 coding DNA: TGTGCCAGCAGCTTATGGCCACTTACCCCCGGGGCCAACGTCCTGACTTTC. Encoded protein: CASSLWPLTPGANVLTF.

The chain has TRBV11-3 and TRBJ2-1; the match to TRBD2 covers 7 bases. The CDR3 is made up of 13 amino acids. J gave up 12 bases and V 5 bases, and 10 bases lay outside the gene matches. Germline V CDR1 and CDR2: SGHNT, YENEEA. CDR3 protein: CASSPGGLAGQFF. In nucleotides, the CDR3 is TGTGCCAGCAGCCCAGGCGGATTAGCGGGGCAGTTCTTC.

This chain connects TRBV27 to TRBJ1-1; TRBD1 agrees at 9 bases. J was trimmed by 4 bases and V by 5 bases; bases with no gene match: 5. Per germline, CDR1 MNHEY and CDR2 SMNVEV (reference sequence). CDR3 length: 14 amino acids. The CDR3 nucleotides read TGTGCCAGCAGTGGGACAGGGATCGGCACTGAAGCTTTCTTT. Translation gives CASSGTGIGTEAFF.